Below, 24 T cell receptor beta chains from the same sample are listed, as sequenced in a study of blood T cell repertoires in COVID-19. TCRdb's table, derived via immunoSEQ multiplex PCR, lists solely in-frame clones and lacks some. This repertoire shows about 380,000 clones, roughly 91% found once; its top ten account for 1.2%. Sequenced sample: PBMCs or T cells enriched from blood (not recorded which). Receptor source: a woman under 30 who had recovered from COVID-19.

This rearrangement joins TRBV2 to TRBJ1-2, with 11 nucleotides matching TRBD1. Germline values: CDR1 SNHLY, CDR2 FYNNEI. Losses at the gene ends were 6 bases for V and 6 bases for J; bases not matched to a gene: 9. The CDR3 extends over 15 amino acids. The CDR3 is CASREIPGQGDGYTF. Here the CDR3 DNA reads TGTGCCAGCAGGGAAATTCCGGGACAGGGGGATGGCTACACCTTC.

V is TRBV4-1 and J is TRBJ1-2; 7 bases match TRBD1. V gave up 3 bases and J gave up 5 bases; unmatched junction bases: 0. This CDR3 has 12 amino acids. Germline CDR1 and CDR2: MGHRA and YSYEKL. CDR3 in amino acids: CASSQTGYGYTF. CDR3 sequence (DNA): TGCGCCAGCAGCCAGACAGGGTATGGCTACACCTTC.

The chain recombines TRBV24-1 with TRBJ1-2; TRBD1 matches 7 bases. There are 14 residues in the CDR3. CDR1 KGHDR and CDR2 SFDVKD come from the germline V gene. The J segment lost 2 bases and the V segment lost 9 bases, leaving 8 bases of the junction unmatched. CDR3 sequence: CATYSDRSNYGYTF. The CDR3 nucleotides are TGTGCCACCTACTCGGACAGGAGCAACTATGGCTACACCTTC.

The gene calls are TRBV25-1 and TRBJ2-5, with 9 bases matching TRBD2. CDR3 length: 15 residues. CDR1 is MGHDK and CDR2 is SYGVNS in the germline V gene. V lost 10 bases to trimming and J lost 4 bases; unmatched junction nucleotides: 13. The CDR3 region is CAIASGGLASETQYF. The CDR3 bases are TGTGCCATCGCCAGCGGGGGGCTTGCCTCAGAGACCCAGTACTTC.

The J gene is TRBJ2-3, the V gene TRBV7-8; D unclear. V dropped 5 bases and J dropped 8 bases, with 14 bases sitting between them. This CDR3 is built from 13 residues. CDR1 and CDR2 from the germline V gene are SGHVS and FQNEAQ. CDR3 loop: CASSPTPIGTQYF. DNA of the CDR3: TGTGCCAGCAGCCCTACCCCTATCGGTACGCAGTATTTT.

This chain uses TRBV6-5 with TRBJ2-3, with TRBD2 as a possible D gene (5 bases). V was pared by 8 bases and J by 4 bases, with 19 bases between. CDR1 MNHEY and CDR2 SVGAGI come from the germline V gene. CDR3 length equals 15 residues. CDR3 region: CASAEGTNKADTQYF. The CDR3 bases are TGTGCCAGCGCCGAGGGAACAAATAAGGCAGATACGCAGTATTTT.

This chain links TRBV29-1 with TRBJ1-1; a weak D match, TRBD1 (6 bases). Germline V gives CDR1 SQVTM, CDR2 ANQGSEA. This CDR3 spans 18 amino acids. V was cut by 6 bases and J by 0 bases, with 26 bases left in between. CDR3 loop: CSVNAGTLDWGVNTEAFF. CDR3 bases: TGCAGCGTCAACGCCGGGACATTAGATTGGGGAGTGAACACTGAAGCTTTCTTT. The variable domain in full, with the rest retrieved from reference TRBV29-1 and TRBJ1-1, is SAVISQKPSRDICQRGTSLTIQCQVDSQVTMMFWYRQQPGQSLTLIATANQGSEATYESGFVIDKFPISRPNLTFSTLTVSNMSPEDSSIYLCSVNAGTLDWGVNTEAFFGQGTRLTVV.

This rearrangement joins TRBV7-6 to TRBJ1-6, with D tentatively TRBD1 (5 bases). The V end was cut by 1 base, the J end by 13 bases, with 23 bases between. This CDR3 has 17 amino acids. Germline loops: CDR1 SGHVS, CDR2 FNYEAQ. Written as DNA, the CDR3 is TGTGCCAGCAGCTTAGGCGGGGCGGCCGCGGGGGGAGATCCCCTCCACTTT. Translating it yields CASSLGGAAAGGDPLHF.

The chain joins TRBV11-1 to TRBJ1-1, with 9 bases identical to TRBD1. The CDR3 runs to 13 residues. Germline CDR1 SGHAT, CDR2 FQDESV (reference sequence). J gave up 4 bases and V 3 bases, and 0 bases lay outside the gene matches. The CDR3 DNA sequence: TGTGCCAGCAGCTTGGACAGGGGCACTGAAGCTTTCTTT. It specifies CASSLDRGTEAFF.

The CDR3 bases are TGTGCCAGCAGCCAAGAAGGAGTGGGTGAGCAGTTCTTC. This encodes CASSQEGVGEQFF. The rearrangement links TRBV3-1 (or the pseudogene TRBV3-2) to TRBJ2-1; D gene ambiguous. This CDR3 spans 13 amino acids. V lost 0 bases, J lost 9 bases, and 9 bases lay in between. The V gene's germline CDR1 is LGHDT and CDR2 YNNKEL (reference sequence).

The chain carries TRBV6-4 and TRBJ2-2; possible D gene TRBD1, 6 bases. The CDR3 length is 13 residues. Germline CDR1 is MRHNA and CDR2 is SNTAGT. Trimming pared 10 bases from V and 1 base from J, leaving 10 bases between. CDR3 sequence reads: CATHRVNTGELFF. CDR3 DNA: TGTGCCACCCACAGGGTGAACACCGGGGAGCTGTTTTTT.

V and J are TRBV9 and TRBJ1-4; 9 bases align to TRBD1. The ends lost 0 bases at V and 8 bases at J; junction bases unmatched: 5. This CDR3 region has 15 residues. Germline CDR1 reads SGDLS; CDR2 reads YYNGEE. The CDR3 protein is CASSVGTGDGEKLFF. CDR3 bases: TGTGCCAGCAGCGTAGGGACAGGGGATGGAGAAAAACTGTTTTTT.

The chain combines TRBV6-5 with TRBJ1-1; 8 bases map to TRBD1. Germline V gives CDR1 MNHEY, CDR2 SVGAGI. The CDR3 length is 15 residues. V trimming: 6 bases; J trimming: 3 bases; junction bases outside the gene matches: 9. The CDR3 DNA reads TGTGCCAGCAGGGGGAGGACAGGGCGGTACACTGAAGCTTTCTTT. Protein sequence: CASRGRTGRYTEAFF.

The chain is built from TRBV6-6 and TRBJ1-1, with 7 bases fitting TRBD1. With V trimmed by 2 bases and J by 1 base, 7 bases remained unmatched. The CDR3 sequence is 16 residues long. Germline V gene lookup returns CDR1 MNHNY and CDR2 SVGAGI (reference sequence). The chain's CDR3 is CASSYPPGTANTEAFF. CDR3 nucleotides: TGTGCCAGCAGTTACCCGCCCGGGACAGCGAACACTGAAGCTTTCTTT.

The rearrangement joins TRBV5-1 to TRBJ1-1, with D tentatively TRBD1 (5 bases). CDR3 size: 14 residues. Trimming left V 2 bases short and J 3 bases short, with 11 bases between. Germline assignment: CDR1 SGHRS and CDR2 YFSETQ. The CDR3 DNA follows: TGCGCCAGCAGCTTCAGGGTGGAAGACACTGAAGCTTTCTTT. Residues: CASSFRVEDTEAFF.

The rearrangement links TRBV6-2 or TRBV6-3 to TRBJ1-4; 7 bases map to TRBD1. Germline trimming cut 6 bases from V and 6 bases from J; bases unmatched to any gene: 10. Germline lookup yields CDR1 MNHEY and CDR2 SVGEGT. The CDR3 is made up of 15 amino acids. For the CDR3, the DNA is TGTGCCAGCAGCGCTGACAGGGCGGCGGATGAAAAACTGTTTTTT. It translates to CASSADRAADEKLFF.

The chain carries TRBV3-1 (or the pseudogene TRBV3-2) and TRBJ2-1; D uncertain. The CDR3 consists of 16 residues. In germline, CDR1 is LGHDT, CDR2 YNNKEL (reference sequence). V shed 6 bases and J shed 0 bases, with 15 bases lying between them. In DNA, the CDR3 is TGTGCCAGCAGTCCCTTTACCGCCAGCTCCTACAATGAGCAGTTCTTC. It specifies CASSPFTASSYNEQFF.

This clone was counted a few times. The chain is built from TRBV3-1 (or the pseudogene TRBV3-2) and TRBJ2-5, with a possible D match to TRBD1 (6 bases). The CDR3 is 14 residues long. The germline CDR1 and CDR2 sequences are LGHDT and YNNKEL (reference sequence). Trimming removed 3 bases at V and 5 bases at J, with 13 bases between. Here the CDR3 reads CASSQGAGWETQYF. In DNA, the CDR3 is TGTGCCAGCAGCCAGGGGGCGGGTTGGGAGACCCAGTACTTC.

The chain recombines TRBV19 with TRBJ1-1; 9 nucleotides align to TRBD1. Germline V gene lookup returns CDR1 LNHDA and CDR2 SQIVND (reference sequence). CDR3 length: 16 amino acids. Germline trimming cut 5 bases from V and 1 base from J; bases unmatched to any gene: 8. The CDR3 region is CASSPYRGRANTEAFF. The CDR3 nucleotides are TGTGCCAGTAGTCCATACAGGGGGCGGGCGAACACTGAAGCTTTCTTT.

This chain links TRBV7-3 with TRBJ1-6; D is perhaps TRBD1 (6 bases). The V and J ends lost 4 bases and 7 bases respectively, with 11 bases between them. The CDR3 spans 14 residues. Germline CDR1 reads SGHTA; CDR2 reads FQGTGA. CDR3 protein: CASSSGGQNSPLHF. The DNA for the CDR3 is TGTGCCAGCAGCTCAGGCGGACAGAATTCACCCCTCCACTTT.

This rearrangement joins TRBV2 to TRBJ2-2; D is possibly TRBD1 (5 bases). CDR1 is SNHLY, CDR2 FYNNEI, per germline. V was pared by 3 bases and J by 6 bases, with 8 bases between. The CDR3 contains 13 residues. DNA of the CDR3: TGTGCCAGCAGTGATGGGGCCCCCGGGGAGCTGTTTTTT. This gives the protein CASSDGAPGELFF. The whole variable domain, filled in from reference TRBV2 and TRBJ2-2, reads EPEVTQTPSHQVTQMGQEVILRCVPISNHLYFYWYRQILGQKVEFLVSFYNNEISEKSEIFDDQFSVERPDGSNFTLKIRSTKLEDSAMYFCASSDGAPGELFFGEGSRLTVL.

The gene calls are TRBV7-9 and TRBJ2-2; 8 bases are shared with TRBD2. Germline CDR1 and CDR2: SEHNR and FQNEAQ (reference sequence). The length of the CDR3 is 17 residues. Trimming cost V 3 bases and J 0 bases; bases outside gene matches: 6. The CDR3 region is CASSLLAGRTNTGELFF. The CDR3 coding sequence is TGTGCCAGCAGCTTGCTAGCGGGCCGAACGAACACCGGGGAGCTGTTTTTT.

DNA for the CDR3: TGTGCCAGCAGTCCCGGGACTCGTAATTCACCCCTCCACTTT. Amino acid sequence: CASSPGTRNSPLHF. The gene calls are TRBV27 and TRBJ1-6; TRBD1 is a possible D gene (5 bases). Deletions cut 5 bases from V and 6 bases from J, with 11 bases between. Germline V CDR1 and CDR2: MNHEY, SMNVEV (reference sequence). This CDR3 spans 14 amino acids.

V usage is TRBV5-4 and J usage is TRBJ2-5; D is perhaps TRBD2 (7 bases). This CDR3 has 14 amino acids. V was shortened by 3 bases and J by 1 base, with 10 bases between the two germline ends. Germline V gene lookup returns CDR1 SGHNT and CDR2 YYREEE (reference sequence). As DNA, the CDR3 is TGTGCCAGCAGCTCAAGGGGGGGCCAAGAGACCCAGTACTTC. It is translated as CASSSRGGQETQYF. Together with reference TRBV5-4 and TRBJ2-5, the CDR3 gives the full variable domain: ETGVTQSPTHLIKTRGQQVTLRCSSQSGHNTVSWYQQALGQGPQFIFQYYREEENGRGNFPPRFSGLQFPNYSSELNVNALELDDSALYLCASSSRGGQETQYFGPGTRLLVL.